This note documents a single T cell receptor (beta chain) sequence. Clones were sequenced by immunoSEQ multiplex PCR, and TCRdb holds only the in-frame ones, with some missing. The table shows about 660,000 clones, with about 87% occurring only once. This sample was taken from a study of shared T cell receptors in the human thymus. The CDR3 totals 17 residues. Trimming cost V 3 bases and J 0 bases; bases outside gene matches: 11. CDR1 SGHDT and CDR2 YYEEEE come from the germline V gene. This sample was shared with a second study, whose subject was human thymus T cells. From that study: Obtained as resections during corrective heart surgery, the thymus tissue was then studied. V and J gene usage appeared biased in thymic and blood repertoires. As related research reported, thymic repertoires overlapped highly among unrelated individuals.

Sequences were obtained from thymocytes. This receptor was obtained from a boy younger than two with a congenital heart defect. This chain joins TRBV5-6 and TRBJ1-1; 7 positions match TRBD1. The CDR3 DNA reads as TGTGCCAGCAGCTACCGGACAGGACTATTCATGAACACTGAAGCTTTCTTT. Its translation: CASSYRTGLFMNTEAFF.